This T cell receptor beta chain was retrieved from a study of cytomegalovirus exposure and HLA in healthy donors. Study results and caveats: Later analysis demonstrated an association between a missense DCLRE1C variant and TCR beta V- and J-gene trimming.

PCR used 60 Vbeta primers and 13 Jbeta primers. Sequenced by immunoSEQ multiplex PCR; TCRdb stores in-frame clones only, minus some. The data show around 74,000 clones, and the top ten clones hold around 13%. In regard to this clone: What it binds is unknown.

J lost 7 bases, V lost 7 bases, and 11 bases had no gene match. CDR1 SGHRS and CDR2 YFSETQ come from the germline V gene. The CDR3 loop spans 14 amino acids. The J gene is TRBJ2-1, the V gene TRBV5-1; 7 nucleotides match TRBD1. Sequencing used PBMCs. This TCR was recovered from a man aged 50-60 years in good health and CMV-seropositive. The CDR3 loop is CASAGQAYWNEQFF. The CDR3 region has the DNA TGCGCCAGCGCCGGACAGGCCTACTGGAATGAGCAGTTCTTC.